The present T cell receptor beta chain was sequenced within a study of T cell clonotyping in hematopoietic cell transplantation. The CDR3 extends over 13 amino acids. V lost 2 bases, J lost 2 bases, and 9 bases lay in between. The V gene's germline CDR1 is GTSNPN and CDR2 SVGIG (reference sequence). Libraries were prepared by immunoSEQ multiplex PCR; TCRdb keeps only in-frame clonotypes and omits some of them. This table holds approximately 6,100 clones, around 32% found once. The sequence came from a female patient in her forties or fifties who had an allogeneic stem cell transplant from an unrelated donor, so the T cells may come from the graft donor. Some clones in this sample may be carry-over from other donors' samples. Specimen: peripheral blood mononuclear cells, collected 30 days after allogeneic stem cell transplant. This chain links TRBV30 with TRBJ2-5, with D perhaps matching TRBD2 (6 bases). CDR3 nucleotide sequence: TGTGCCTGGAGTCCGGGACTTCAAGAGACCCAGTACTTC. It codes for CAWSPGLQETQYF.